The 31 T cell receptor beta chains presented below share a single source sample, sequenced in a study of shared clonotypes between healthy human individuals. Data came from immunoSEQ multiplex PCR; TCRdb stores just in-frame clones and leaves some out. In the table there are about 460,000 clones, about 74% of which are singletons. Sequences were obtained from PBMCs. These receptor sequences come from a woman between 40 and 50 years old in good health. Some clones in this sample may be carry-over from other donors' samples.

On this clone itself: The sample carries other DNA sequences with the same CDR3. The V gene is TRBV28, the J gene TRBJ1-3; weak D call: TRBD1 (5 bases). Germline V CDR1 and CDR2: MDHEN, SYDVKM. The CDR3 contains 14 residues. The germline V and J ends were trimmed by 9 bases and 0 bases, with 12 bases remaining between them. CDR3 protein: CASRTGDSGNTIYF. DNA of the CDR3: TGTGCCAGTAGAACGGGGGACTCTGGAAACACCATATATTTT.

The rearrangement links TRBV5-1 to TRBJ2-1; D gene unclear. The CDR3 is made up of 14 amino acids. The V and J ends lost 5 bases and 10 bases respectively, with 19 bases between them. The germline V gene has CDR1 SGHRS and CDR2 YFSETQ. In nucleotides, the CDR3 is TGCGCCAGCAGTCCGGACCTTTCTCTGGGAGAGCAGTTCTTC. Protein: CASSPDLSLGEQFF.

The V call is TRBV30, the J call TRBJ2-6; 8 positions match TRBD2. CDR1 is GTSNPN and CDR2 is SVGIG in the germline V gene (reference sequence). CDR3 length equals 16 residues. The junction had 3 bases not matched to a gene; V was cut back by 0 bases and J by 2 bases. CDR3 nucleotides: TGTGCCTGGAGTGTACGGGGGGGGACTGGGGCCAACGTCCTGACTTTC. This sequence encodes CAWSVRGGTGANVLTF.

The gene calls are TRBV4-3 and TRBJ2-2; D gene uncertain. CDR3 length: 14 residues. CDR1 and CDR2 from the germline V gene are LGHNA and YSLEER. Trimming left V 0 bases short and J 4 bases short, with 6 bases between. CDR3 sequence (DNA): TGCGCCAGCAGCCAAGAATCCGGCACCGGGGAGCTGTTTTTT. This codes for CASSQESGTGELFF.

As to this clone: This likely reflects a read error, since a far larger clone is one base away. This chain joins TRBV4-2 and TRBJ2-6; 7 bases align to TRBD1. With V trimmed by 0 bases and J by 4 bases, 3 bases remained unmatched. Germline assignment: CDR1 LGHNA and CDR2 YNFKEQ. The CDR3 is 16 amino acids. CDR3 in DNA: TGTGCCAGCAGCCAAGATCTAGGGGGCGGGGCCAACGTCCTGACTTTC. Translated: CASSQDLGGGANVLTF.

In this sample, this clone turned up many times. The chain is built from TRBV29-1 and TRBJ1-5; D gene ambiguous. Trimming removed 3 bases from V and 2 bases from J, with 11 bases in between. The CDR3 spans 14 residues. From germline, CDR1 is SQVTM and CDR2 ANQGSEA. CDR3 in amino acids: CSVELGSGNQPQHF. As DNA, the CDR3 is TGCAGCGTTGAGTTAGGATCGGGCAATCAGCCCCAGCATTTT.

The chain employs TRBV7-3 and TRBJ1-6, with 8 bases matching TRBD1. CDR1 SGHTA and CDR2 FQGTGA come from the germline V gene. J lost 7 bases, V lost 5 bases, and 13 bases had no gene match. This CDR3 spans 17 amino acids. The CDR3 region has the DNA TGTGCCAGCAGCCTAAGAAACGGACAGGGTGGAAATTCACCCCTCCACTTT. Residues: CASSLRNGQGGNSPLHF.

A word on this clone: This may come from a read error, since a much larger clone is one base off. The chain recombines TRBV5-1 with TRBJ2-7, with unresolved D. The CDR3 has 12 amino acids. From germline, CDR1 is SGHRS and CDR2 YFSETQ. CDR3 loop: CASSLTTYEQCF. DNA of the CDR3: TGCGCCAGCAGCCTTACAACCTACGAGCAGTGCTTC.

The CDR3 spells CASSMEGYGYTF. The CDR3 DNA reads as TGCGCCAGCAGCATGGAGGGGTATGGCTACACCTTC. The rearrangement uses TRBV5-1 and TRBJ1-2; D perhaps matches TRBD1 (5 bases). With 4 bases removed from V and 5 bases from J, the gap between germline ends came to 9 bases. This CDR3 has 12 amino acids. The germline gives CDR1 SGHRS, CDR2 YFSETQ.

V usage is TRBV5-1 and J usage is TRBJ2-7, with 12 bases identical to TRBD1. The germline V gene has CDR1 SGHRS and CDR2 YFSETQ. The CDR3 is made up of 15 amino acids. The trim removed 4 bases at V and 7 bases at J, leaving 9 bases unmatched. For the CDR3, the DNA is TGCGCCAGCAGCGGAGGGACAGGGGGCGCGAGGGAGCAGTACTTC. Encoded protein: CASSGGTGGAREQYF. The full variable domain, rest sourced from reference TRBV5-1 and TRBJ2-7, is KAGVTQTPRYLIKTRGQQVTLSCSPISGHRSVSWYQQTPGQGLQFLFEYFSETQRNKGNFPGRFSGRQFSNSRSEMNVSTLELGDSALYLCASSGGTGGAREQYFGPGTRLTVT.

V gene TRBV16 combines with J gene TRBJ2-7, with D perhaps given as TRBD1 or TRBD2 (5 bases each). The germline V gene encodes CDR1 KGHSY and CDR2 FQNENV. Trimming took 4 bases from V and 2 from J, leaving 12 bases between them. The CDR3 is 14 amino acids. CDR3 region: CASSRRDRTYEQYF. CDR3 in DNA: TGTGCCAGCAGCCGCCGGGACCGCACCTACGAGCAGTACTTC.

The V and J genes are TRBV27 and TRBJ2-7; possibly TRBD1 or TRBD2 for D (6 bases each). The CDR3 runs to 16 residues. Per the germline V gene, CDR1 is MNHEY and CDR2 is SMNVEV (reference sequence). V lost 5 bases to trimming and J lost 2 bases, with 19 bases between them. The CDR3 region is CASSTISGGGPYEQYF. As DNA, the CDR3 is TGTGCCAGCAGTACCATCAGTGGAGGGGGTCCCTACGAGCAGTACTTC.

Notes on this clone: This likely reflects a read error, since a far larger clone is one base away. The chain is built from TRBV7-9 and TRBJ1-5; D gene uncertain. Looked up from germline, CDR1 is SEHNR and CDR2 is FQNEAQ (reference sequence). This CDR3 is built from 16 residues. The CDR3 protein is CASSFSRSGSSQPQHF. In DNA, the CDR3 is TGTGCCAGCAGCTTCTCCCGGAGCGGTAGCAGTCAGCCCCAGCATTTT.

As for this clone: A read error is the likely source, as a far larger clone sits one nucleotide away. V gene TRBV30 combines with J gene TRBJ1-2, with D perhaps TRBD1 (6 bases). The CDR3 extends over 14 amino acids. Germline CDR1 GTSNPN, CDR2 SVGIG (reference sequence). The CDR3 loop is CAWKRQESPYGCTF. CDR3 nucleotide sequence: TGTGCCTGGAAGCGACAGGAATCCCCTTATGGCTGCACCTTC.

This clone occurred once. The J gene is TRBJ1-3, the V gene TRBV6-5; D perhaps matches TRBD1 (5 bases). V gave up 6 bases and J gave up 10 bases, with 22 bases separating them. Germline CDR1 is MNHEY and CDR2 is SVGAGI. The CDR3 contains 15 residues. CDR3 residues: CASSVSGYLGGTIYF. DNA of the CDR3: TGTGCCAGCAGCGTTTCCGGCTACCTCGGGGGTACCATATATTTT.

Worth noting for this clone: This likely came from a read error, as a far larger clone is one base away. This rearrangement joins TRBV6-4 to TRBJ1-1; 8 nucleotides agree with TRBD1. This CDR3 is 14 amino acids long. CDR1 and CDR2 from the germline V gene are MRHNA and SNTAGT. The CDR3 loop is CASCEGQENTEAFF. The CDR3 region has the DNA TGTGCCAGCTGTGAGGGACAGGAGAACACTGAAGCTTTCTTT.

The V and J genes are TRBV5-1 and TRBJ1-3; D might be TRBD1 (5 bases). Trimming stripped 1 base from V and 4 bases from J, with 12 bases between. Germline assignment: CDR1 SGHRS and CDR2 YFSETQ. This CDR3 region has 15 residues. CDR3 in amino acids: CASSLKGEPGNTIYF. The CDR3 nucleotides read TGCGCCAGCAGCTTGAAAGGGGAGCCGGGAAACACCATATATTTT.

This chain connects TRBV5-1 to TRBJ2-3, with 11 positions matching TRBD2. CDR1 and CDR2 from the germline V gene are SGHRS and YFSETQ. V dropped 5 bases and J dropped 5; count of bases not matched to a gene: 1. This CDR3 spans 13 amino acids. In DNA, the CDR3 is TGCGCCAGCAGGGGGACTAGCGGAGATACGCAGTATTTT. Amino acids: CASRGTSGDTQYF. Full variable domain (remainder filled in from reference TRBV5-1 and TRBJ2-3): KAGVTQTPRYLIKTRGQQVTLSCSPISGHRSVSWYQQTPGQGLQFLFEYFSETQRNKGNFPGRFSGRQFSNSRSEMNVSTLELGDSALYLCASRGTSGDTQYFGPGTRLTVL.

The chain recombines TRBV2 with TRBJ2-2, with TRBD2 matching over 11 bases. CDR1 SNHLY and CDR2 FYNNEI come from the germline V gene. This CDR3 comprises 16 residues. V lost 5 bases, J lost 2 bases, and 4 bases stayed unmatched. CDR3 in DNA: TGTGCCAGCAGTCTCCTAGCGGGAGGAAACACCGGGGAGCTGTTTTTT. This gives the protein CASSLLAGGNTGELFF.

CDR3 loop: CASSSKLDRTYEQYF. The CDR3 DNA reads TGTGCCAGCAGTTCAAAATTAGACAGGACCTACGAGCAGTACTTC. V and J are TRBV27 and TRBJ2-7; possible D gene TRBD1, 6 bases. The CDR3 is 15 amino acids. The V gene's germline CDR1 is MNHEY and CDR2 SMNVEV (reference sequence). V lost 4 bases, J lost 2 bases, and 15 bases lay in between.

This chain joins TRBV7-9 and TRBJ1-6, with D tentatively TRBD1 (5 bases). The length of the CDR3 is 15 residues. The germline gives CDR1 SEHNR, CDR2 FQNEAQ (reference sequence). Trimming took 1 base from V and 7 from J, leaving 11 bases between them. The CDR3 coding sequence is TGTGCCAGCAGCTTAGGCGACAGCTACAATTCACCCCTCCACTTT. Its translation is CASSLGDSYNSPLHF.

As to this clone: A read error likely explains this, since a far larger clone differs by one base. This chain links TRBV4-1 with TRBJ1-1, with D perhaps TRBD1 (6 bases). V gave up 7 bases and J gave up 5 bases, with 17 bases separating them. The CDR3 runs 14 residues. The germline V gene has CDR1 MGHRA and CDR2 YSYEKL. CDR3 nucleotides: TGCGCCAGCACCCTACGGGGGGCTGGGACTGAAGCTTTCTTT. It yields the protein CASTLRGAGTEAFF.

The chain employs TRBV27 and TRBJ2-7; D is possibly TRBD2 (5 bases). This CDR3 spans 15 amino acids. The V and J ends lost 5 bases and 1 base respectively, with 15 bases between them. From germline, CDR1 is MNHEY and CDR2 SMNVEV (reference sequence). In nucleotides, the CDR3 is TGTGCCAGCAGTCCCGAGGCGCAGCGGTCCTACGAGCAGTACTTC. Amino acid sequence: CASSPEAQRSYEQYF.

The chain joins TRBV10-2 to TRBJ2-1, with D unclear. Germline V lookup: CDR1 WSHSY, CDR2 SAAADI. The CDR3 has 15 amino acids. With 2 bases removed from V and 4 bases from J, the gap between germline ends came to 12 bases. As DNA, the CDR3 is TGCGCCAGCAGTGAGGGGCGCGTCGGTTACAATGAGCAGTTCTTC. Encoded protein: CASSEGRVGYNEQFF.

This clone was detected ten times or more. This chain joins TRBV7-2 and TRBJ2-3; a possible D gene is TRBD2 (5 bases). This CDR3 region has 16 residues. Germline CDR1 and CDR2: SGHTA and FQGNSA. The V end was cut by 3 bases, the J end by 3 bases, with 16 bases between. CDR3 residues: CASSFGPTTGTDTQYF. DNA of the CDR3: TGTGCCAGCAGCTTTGGCCCGACTACGGGGACAGATACGCAGTATTTT.

On this clone: It differs at one base from a far larger clone, so likely a read error. This chain uses TRBV9 with TRBJ2-4; TRBD2 agrees at 7 bases. This CDR3 spans 15 amino acids. The trim removed 0 bases at V and 9 bases at J, leaving 9 bases unmatched. Germline CDR1 reads SGDLS; CDR2 reads YYNGEE. The CDR3 protein is CASSVGWLAESIQYF. The CDR3 coding sequence is TGTGCCAGCAGCGTAGGGTGGCTAGCGGAAAGCATTCAGTACTTC.

The rearrangement uses TRBV19 and TRBJ2-1; TRBD2 agrees at 9 bases. Germline V gives CDR1 LNHDA, CDR2 SQIVND (reference sequence). V lost 3 bases, J lost 5 bases, and 5 bases stayed unmatched. The CDR3 loop spans 15 amino acids. CDR3 loop: CASSIAGGPDNEQFF. CDR3 nucleotides: TGTGCCAGTAGTATTGCGGGAGGGCCCGACAATGAGCAGTTCTTC.

The rearrangement uses TRBV7-9 and TRBJ2-5; D gene uncertain. Deletions cut 6 bases from V and 1 base from J, with 9 bases between. The CDR3 has 13 residues. Germline V gives CDR1 SEHNR, CDR2 FQNEAQ (reference sequence). The CDR3 nucleotides read TGTGCCAGCAGTCCACGGAGCCAAGAGACCCAGTACTTC. Translating it yields CASSPRSQETQYF.

This chain links TRBV27 with TRBJ2-7; 14 bases match TRBD2. This CDR3 is 17 amino acids long. Per the germline V gene, CDR1 is MNHEY and CDR2 is SMNVEV (reference sequence). The V gene end was trimmed by 5 bases and the J gene end by 3 bases; junction bases not matched to a gene: 9. CDR3 protein: CASSPSTSGRASYEQYF. The CDR3 DNA follows: TGTGCCAGCAGTCCCTCGACTAGCGGGAGGGCAAGCTACGAGCAGTACTTC.

This sequence joins TRBV21-1 and TRBJ2-7; the D call in the table, TRBD1, was not verified against the DNA. TRBV21-1 is a recognized pseudogene. This CDR3 contains 23 residues. The CDR3 DNA is TGTGCCAGCAGCAATTTGGTAAATCTCGTCCGTCCGGTTGACAGGGCGAGCTCCTACGAGCAGTACTTC. Translation: CASSNLVNLVRPVDRASSYEQYF.

Comment on this clone: The likely explanation is a read error, given a far larger clone one base away. The chain employs TRBV5-6 and TRBJ1-5; D might be TRBD1 (5 bases). Germline values: CDR1 SGHDT, CDR2 YYEEEE. CDR3 size: 17 residues. The V end was cut by 0 bases, the J end by 1 base, with 14 bases between. CDR3 amino acids: CASSLGREKPSNQPQHF. As DNA, the CDR3 is TGTGCCAGCAGCTTGGGCAGGGAGAAACCAAGCAATCAGCCCCAGCATTTT.